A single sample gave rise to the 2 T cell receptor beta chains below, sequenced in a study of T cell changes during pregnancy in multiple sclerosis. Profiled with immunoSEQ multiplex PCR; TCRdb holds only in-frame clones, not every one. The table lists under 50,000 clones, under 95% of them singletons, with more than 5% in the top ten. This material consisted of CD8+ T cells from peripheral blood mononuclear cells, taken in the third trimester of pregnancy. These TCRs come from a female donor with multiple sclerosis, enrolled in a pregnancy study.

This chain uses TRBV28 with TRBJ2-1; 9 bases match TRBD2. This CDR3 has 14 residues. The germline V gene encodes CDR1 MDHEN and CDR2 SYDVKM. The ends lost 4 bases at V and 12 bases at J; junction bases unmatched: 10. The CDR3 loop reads CASSWGTAGGVQFF. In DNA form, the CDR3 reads TGTGCCAGCAGTTGGGGCACTGCGGGAGGGGTGCAGTTCTTC.

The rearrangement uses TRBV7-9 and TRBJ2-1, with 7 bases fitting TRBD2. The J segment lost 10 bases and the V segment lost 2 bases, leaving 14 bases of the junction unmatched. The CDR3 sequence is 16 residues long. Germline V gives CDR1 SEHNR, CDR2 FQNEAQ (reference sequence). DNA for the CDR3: TGTGCCAGCAGCTTAATGTCGTGGGAGGGACGGGGGGAGCAGTTCTTC. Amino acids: CASSLMSWEGRGEQFF.